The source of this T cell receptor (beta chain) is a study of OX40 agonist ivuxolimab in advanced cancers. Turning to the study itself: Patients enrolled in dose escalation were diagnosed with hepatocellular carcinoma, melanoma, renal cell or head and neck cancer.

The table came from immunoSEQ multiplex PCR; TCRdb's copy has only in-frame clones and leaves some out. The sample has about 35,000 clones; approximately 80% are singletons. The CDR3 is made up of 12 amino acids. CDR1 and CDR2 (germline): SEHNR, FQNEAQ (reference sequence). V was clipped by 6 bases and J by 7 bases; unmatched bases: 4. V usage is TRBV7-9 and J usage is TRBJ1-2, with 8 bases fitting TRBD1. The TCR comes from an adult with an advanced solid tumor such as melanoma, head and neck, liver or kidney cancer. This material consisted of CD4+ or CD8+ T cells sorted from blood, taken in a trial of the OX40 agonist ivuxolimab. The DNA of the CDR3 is TGTGCCAGCAGAGGACAGGGTGGTGGCTACACCTTC. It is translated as CASRGQGGGYTF. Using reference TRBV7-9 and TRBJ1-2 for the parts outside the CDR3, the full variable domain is DTGVSQNPRHKITKRGQNVTFRCDPISEHNRLYWYRQTLGQGPEFLTYFQNEAQLEKSRLLSDRFSAERPKGSFSTLEIQRTEQGDSAMYLCASRGQGGGYTFGSGTRLTVV.